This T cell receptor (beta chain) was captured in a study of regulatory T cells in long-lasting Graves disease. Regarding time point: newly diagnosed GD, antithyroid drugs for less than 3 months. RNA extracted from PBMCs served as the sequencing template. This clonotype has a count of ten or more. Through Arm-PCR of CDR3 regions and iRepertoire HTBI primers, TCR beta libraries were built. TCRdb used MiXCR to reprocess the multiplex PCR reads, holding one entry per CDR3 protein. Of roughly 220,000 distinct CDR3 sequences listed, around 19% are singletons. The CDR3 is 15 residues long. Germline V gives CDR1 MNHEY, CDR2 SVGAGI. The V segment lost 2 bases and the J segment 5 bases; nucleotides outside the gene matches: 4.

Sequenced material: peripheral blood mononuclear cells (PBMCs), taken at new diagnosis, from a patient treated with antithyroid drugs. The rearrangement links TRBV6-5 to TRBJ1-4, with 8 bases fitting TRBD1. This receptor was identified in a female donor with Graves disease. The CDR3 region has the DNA TGTGCCAGCAGTTACCGGACAGGGAAGAATGAAAAACTGTTTTTT. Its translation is CASSYRTGKNEKLFF.